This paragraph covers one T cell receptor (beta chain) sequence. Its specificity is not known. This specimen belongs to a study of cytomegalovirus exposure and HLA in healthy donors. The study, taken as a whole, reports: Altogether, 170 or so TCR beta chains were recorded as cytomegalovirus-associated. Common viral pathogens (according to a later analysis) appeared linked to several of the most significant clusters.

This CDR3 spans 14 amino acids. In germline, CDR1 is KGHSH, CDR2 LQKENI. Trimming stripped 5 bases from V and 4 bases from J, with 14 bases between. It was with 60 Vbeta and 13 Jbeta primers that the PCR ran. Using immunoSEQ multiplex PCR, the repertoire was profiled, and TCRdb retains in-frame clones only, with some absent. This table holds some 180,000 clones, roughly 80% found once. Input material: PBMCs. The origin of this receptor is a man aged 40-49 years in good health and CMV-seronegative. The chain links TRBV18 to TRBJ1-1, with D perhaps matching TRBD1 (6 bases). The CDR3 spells CASSFQQGVTEAFF. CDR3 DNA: TGTGCCAGCTCATTTCAACAGGGTGTCACTGAAGCTTTCTTT.